The source of this TCR beta chain is a study of radiotherapy plus CTLA-4 blockade in lung cancer. Study background: Objective responses arose in approximately 17% of patients, and approximately 31% experienced disease control.

Patients had chemo-refractory metastatic non-small-cell lung cancer and received focal radiation plus CTLA-4 blockade that used ipilimumab. The assay was immunoSEQ multiplex PCR, and TCRdb's table has in-frame clones only and misses some. The profile shows 100,000 to 150,000 clones, nearly 80% of them singletons. Germline CDR1 and CDR2: LNHNV and YYDKDF (reference sequence). This CDR3 spans 16 amino acids. With V trimmed by 5 bases and J by 6 bases, 11 bases remained unmatched. The sequenced sample was peripheral blood, obtained from a patient treated with radiotherapy plus ipilimumab. This chain connects TRBV15 to TRBJ2-3; 10 bases are shared with TRBD1. The receptor's source is a human donor with non-small cell lung cancer who had a partial response to radiotherapy plus ipilimumab. The CDR3 region is CATSVRQGAFSDTQYF. The CDR3 nucleotides are TGTGCCACCAGCGTACGACAGGGGGCGTTCTCCGATACGCAGTATTTT.